This T cell receptor beta chain emerged from a study of blood T cell repertoires in COVID-19. At the level of the study: Material from acute and convalescent COVID-19 was sourced from the United States, Italy and Spain. Sample material is recorded as cDNA or gDNA derived from T cells, B-cell-depleted T cells, or PBMCs.

With V trimmed by 5 bases and J by 5 bases, 13 bases remained unmatched. CDR3 length: 16 amino acids. Germline lookup yields CDR1 SGHVS and CDR2 FQNEAQ. TCRdb's table, derived via immunoSEQ multiplex PCR, lists solely in-frame clones and lacks some. The sample carries 200,000 to 250,000 clones, 84% recorded once. The source of this sequence is a woman older than 75 with COVID-19, enrolled during active disease. This sequence joins TRBV7-8 and TRBJ2-5; 8 positions agree with TRBD1. The sample consisted of peripheral blood. The CDR3 DNA follows: TGTGCCAGCAGCAAGCGACAGGGGAAGGTGGAGGAGACCCAGTACTTC. Translating gives CASSKRQGKVEETQYF.